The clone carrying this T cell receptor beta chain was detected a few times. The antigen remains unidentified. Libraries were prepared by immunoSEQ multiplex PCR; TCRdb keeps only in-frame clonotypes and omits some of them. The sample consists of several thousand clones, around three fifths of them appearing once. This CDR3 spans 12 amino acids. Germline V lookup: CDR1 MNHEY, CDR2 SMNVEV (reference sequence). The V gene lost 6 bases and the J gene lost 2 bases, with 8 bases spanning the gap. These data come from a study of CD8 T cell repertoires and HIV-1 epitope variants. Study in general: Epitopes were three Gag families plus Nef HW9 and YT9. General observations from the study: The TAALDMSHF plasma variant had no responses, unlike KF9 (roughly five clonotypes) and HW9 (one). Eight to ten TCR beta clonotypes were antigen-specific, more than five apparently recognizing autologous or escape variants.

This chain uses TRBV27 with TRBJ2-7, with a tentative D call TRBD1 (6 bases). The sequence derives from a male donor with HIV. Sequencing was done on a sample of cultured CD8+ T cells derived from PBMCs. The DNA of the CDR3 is TGTGCCAGCAGCCAGGGGCCCTACGAGCAGTACTTC. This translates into CASSQGPYEQYF.